This TCR beta chain was documented in a study of blood T cell repertoires in COVID-19. Study context: Acute and convalescent COVID-19 samples came from the United States, Italy and Spain. Nucleic acid was either cDNA or gDNA, and it came from T cells, B-cell-depleted T cells, or PBMCs.

Original processing methods: Reference gene primer amplification gave nucleated cell count estimates. TCRdb's copy holds only in-frame clones and misses some; the assay was immunoSEQ multiplex PCR. V, J and clone size reflect that table, while D and trimming were determined from the DNA. The data show around 84,000 clones, around 88% seen once. Per the germline V gene, CDR1 is SGHNT and CDR2 is YYREEE (reference sequence). CDR3 length: 16 amino acids. The junction had 10 bases not matched to a gene; V was cut back by 3 bases and J by 2 bases. The TCR originated in a man at least 80 years old with active or convalescent COVID-19. The V gene is TRBV5-4, the J gene TRBJ1-1, with TRBD1 identical over 7 bases. Sequenced input: peripheral blood. CDR3 coding DNA: TGTGCCAGCAGCTCGAAAGACAGGGCCACCAACACTGAAGCTTTCTTT. It is translated as CASSSKDRATNTEAFF.